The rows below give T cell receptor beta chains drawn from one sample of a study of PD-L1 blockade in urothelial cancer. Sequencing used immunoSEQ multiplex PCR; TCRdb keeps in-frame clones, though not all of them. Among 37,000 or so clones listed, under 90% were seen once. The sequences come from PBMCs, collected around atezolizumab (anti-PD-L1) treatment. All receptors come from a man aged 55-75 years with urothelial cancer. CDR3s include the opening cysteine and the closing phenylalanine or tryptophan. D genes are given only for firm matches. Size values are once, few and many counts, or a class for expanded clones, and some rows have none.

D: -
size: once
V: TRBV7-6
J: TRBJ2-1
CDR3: CASSLRGYNEQFF
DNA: TGTGCCAGCAGCTTAAGGGGGTACAATGAGCAGTTCTTC

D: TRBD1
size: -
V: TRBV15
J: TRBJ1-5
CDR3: CATSRPTGTAWGNQPQHF
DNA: TGTGCCACCAGCAGACCCACGGGGACAGCTTGGGGCAATCAGCCCCAGCATTTT

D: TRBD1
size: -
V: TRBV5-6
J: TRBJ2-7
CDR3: CASSKLPGQGDF
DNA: TGTGCCAGCAGTAAACTCCCGGGACAGGGGGACTTC

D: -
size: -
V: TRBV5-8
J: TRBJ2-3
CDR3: CAGSRADTQYF
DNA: TGTGCCGGAAGCAGGGCAGATACGCAGTATTTT

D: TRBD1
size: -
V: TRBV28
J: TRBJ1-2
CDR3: CAIPRTGGGYGYTF
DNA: TGTGCCATCCCTAGGACAGGGGGAGGCTATGGCTACACCTTC

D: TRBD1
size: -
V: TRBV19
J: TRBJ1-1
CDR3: CASSIGQGAPTEAFF
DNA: TGTGCCAGTAGTATAGGACAGGGGGCGCCCACTGAAGCTTTCTTT

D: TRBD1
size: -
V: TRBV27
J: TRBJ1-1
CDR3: CASQLTGQGVRGTEAFF
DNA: TGTGCCAGTCAGTTAACAGGACAGGGCGTTCGCGGGACTGAAGCTTTCTTT

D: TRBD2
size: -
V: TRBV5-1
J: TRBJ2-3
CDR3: CASSPGTTDTDTQYF
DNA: TGCGCCAGCAGCCCCGGGACTACCGACACAGATACGCAGTATTTT

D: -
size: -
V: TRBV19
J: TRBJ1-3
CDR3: CASSPTISGNTIYF
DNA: TGTGCCAGTAGTCCAACAATCTCCGGAAACACCATATATTTT

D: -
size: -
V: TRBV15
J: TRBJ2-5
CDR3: CATSRDTRGEETQYF
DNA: TGTGCCACCAGCAGAGATACACGGGGAGAAGAGACCCAGTACTTC

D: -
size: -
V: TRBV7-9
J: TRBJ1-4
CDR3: CASSLLLTGLDEKLFF
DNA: TGTGCCAGCAGCTTATTATTGACAGGTCTGGATGAAAAACTGTTTTTT

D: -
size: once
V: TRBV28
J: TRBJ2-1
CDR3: CASTSSYNEQFF
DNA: TGTGCCAGCACTAGCTCATACAATGAGCAGTTCTTC

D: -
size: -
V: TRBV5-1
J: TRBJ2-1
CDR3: CASSLWGGLRGDNEQFF
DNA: TGCGCCAGCAGCCTCTGGGGGGGGCTGAGGGGGGACAATGAGCAGTTCTTC

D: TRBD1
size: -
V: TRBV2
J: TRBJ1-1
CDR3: CASTPPGQAF
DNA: TGTGCCAGCACCCCCCCCGGACAGGCTTTT

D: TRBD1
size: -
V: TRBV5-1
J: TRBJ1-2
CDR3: CASSDRGPTYYGYTF
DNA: TGCGCCAGTTCGGACAGGGGGCCGACTTACTATGGCTACACCTTC

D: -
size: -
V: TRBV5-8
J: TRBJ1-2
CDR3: CASSFPGGGNYGYTF
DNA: TGTGCCAGCAGCTTCCCCGGCGGGGGCAACTATGGCTACACCTTC

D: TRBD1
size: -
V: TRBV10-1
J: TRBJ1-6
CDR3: CASRDRNNSPLHF
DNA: TGCGCCAGCAGGGACAGGAATAATTCACCCCTCCACTTT

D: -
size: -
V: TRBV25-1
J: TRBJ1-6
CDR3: CASSEFKHSPLHF
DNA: TGTGCCAGCAGTGAATTTAAGCATTCACCCCTCCACTTT

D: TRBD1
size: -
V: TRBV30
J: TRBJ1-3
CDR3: CAWMKDRLGNTIYF
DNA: TGTGCCTGGATGAAGGACAGGCTGGGAAACACCATATATTTT

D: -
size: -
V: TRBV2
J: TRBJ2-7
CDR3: CASSVMAGSYEQYF
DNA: TGTGCCAGCAGTGTAATGGCAGGGTCCTACGAGCAGTACTTC

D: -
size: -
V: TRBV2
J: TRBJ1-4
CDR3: CASSVAGGEEKLFF
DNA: TGTGCCAGCAGTGTGGCAGGTGGGGAGGAAAAACTGTTTTTT

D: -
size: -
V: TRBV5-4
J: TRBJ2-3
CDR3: CASSLVAGALTDTQYF
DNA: TGTGCCAGCAGCTTGGTGGCGGGGGCCTTAACAGATACGCAGTATTTT

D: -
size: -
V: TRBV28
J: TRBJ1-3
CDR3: CASSYLQGGAGNTIYF
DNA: TGTGCCAGCAGTTATTTACAGGGTGGGGCTGGAAACACCATATATTTT

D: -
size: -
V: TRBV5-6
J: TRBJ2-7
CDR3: CASSLGFSEQYF
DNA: TGTGCCAGCAGCTTGGGTTTTAGCGAGCAGTACTTC

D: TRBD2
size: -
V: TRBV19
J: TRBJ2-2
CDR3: CASSPGSGGAFTGELFF
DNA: TGTGCCAGTAGTCCAGGTAGCGGGGGGGCCTTCACCGGGGAGCTGTTTTTT

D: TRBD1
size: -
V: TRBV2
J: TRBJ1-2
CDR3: CASSVRRQGAGYTF
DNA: TGTGCCAGCAGTGTTAGACGACAGGGGGCGGGCTACACCTTC

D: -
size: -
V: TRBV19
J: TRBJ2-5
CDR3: CASSIVGQNQETQYF
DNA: TGTGCCAGTAGTATAGTGGGCCAGAATCAAGAGACCCAGTACTTC

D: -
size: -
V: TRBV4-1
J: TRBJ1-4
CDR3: CASSQGRGQTNEKLFF
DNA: TGCGCCAGCAGCCAAGGGCGCGGCCAGACGAATGAAAAACTGTTTTTT

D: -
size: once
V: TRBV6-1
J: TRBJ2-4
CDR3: CASSDDPNSIQYF
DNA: TGTGCCAGCAGTGATGATCCCAATAGCATTCAGTACTTC

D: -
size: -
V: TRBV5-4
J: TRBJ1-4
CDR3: CASSSRQSANEKLFF
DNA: TGTGCCAGCAGCAGTCGACAGTCCGCTAATGAAAAACTGTTTTTT

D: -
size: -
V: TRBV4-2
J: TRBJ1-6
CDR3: CASSQVGGPGSSYNSPLHF
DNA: TGTGCCAGCAGCCAAGTCGGGGGTCCAGGGAGCTCCTATAATTCACCCCTCCACTTT

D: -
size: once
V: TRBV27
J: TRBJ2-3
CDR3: CASSDRISTDTQYF
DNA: TGTGCCAGCAGTGACAGGATCAGCACAGATACGCAGTATTTT

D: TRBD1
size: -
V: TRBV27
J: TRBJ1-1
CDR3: CASSRGTGSGTAEAFF
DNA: TGTGCCAGCAGCCGAGGGACAGGCTCTGGTACCGCTGAAGCTTTCTTT

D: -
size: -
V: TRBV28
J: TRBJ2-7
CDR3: CASSLGLYEQYF
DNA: TGTGCCAGCAGTTTGGGCCTTTACGAGCAGTACTTC

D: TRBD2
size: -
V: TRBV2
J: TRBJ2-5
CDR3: CASSGLAGGPHETQYF
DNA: TGTGCCAGCAGTGGGCTAGCGGGGGGACCTCATGAGACCCAGTACTTC

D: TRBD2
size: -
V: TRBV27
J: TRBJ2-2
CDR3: CASSLSGTNTGELFF
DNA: TGTGCCAGCAGTTTAAGCGGGACTAACACCGGGGAGCTGTTTTTT

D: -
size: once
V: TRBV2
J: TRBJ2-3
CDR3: CASSSGGGHADTQYF
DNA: TGTGCCAGCAGTTCTGGAGGGGGCCACGCAGATACGCAGTATTTT

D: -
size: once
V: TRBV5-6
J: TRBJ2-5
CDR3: CASSTLTGTYKETQYF
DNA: TGTGCCAGCAGTACCTTGACCGGGACATACAAAGAGACCCAGTACTTC

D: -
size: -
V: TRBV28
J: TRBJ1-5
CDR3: CASSLSVRFNQPQHF
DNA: TGTGCCAGCAGTTTATCGGTCAGGTTCAATCAGCCCCAGCATTTT

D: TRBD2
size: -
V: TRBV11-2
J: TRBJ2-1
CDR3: CASSPHPRGGNQYNEQFF
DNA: TGTGCCAGCAGCCCCCACCCCCGCGGGGGGAACCAATACAATGAGCAGTTCTTC

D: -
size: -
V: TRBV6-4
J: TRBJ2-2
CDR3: CASSEGRTGELFF
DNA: TGTGCCAGCAGTGAAGGGAGAACCGGGGAGCTGTTTTTT